A selection of T cell receptor beta chains follows, all from one sample in a study of CD8 T cells in ankylosing spondylitis. TCRdb recomputed calls from the 5' RACE reads with MiXCR, one row per CDR3 protein. The table has more than 600,000 distinct CDR3 sequences, 15% to 20% seen once. Sequencing used blood, either unsorted or a sorted T cell fraction (not recorded which). The receptors shown here come from a male donor with ankylosing spondylitis. CDR3s include the opening cysteine and the closing phenylalanine or tryptophan.

j_gene: TRBJ1-2; v_gene: TRBV21-1; CDR3aa: CASTKIELLYGYTF
j_gene: TRBJ2-7; v_gene: TRBV7-9; CDR3aa: CASSLHRTGFVYEQYF
j_gene: TRBJ2-2; v_gene: TRBV24-1; CDR3aa: CATSDLDAGELFF
j_gene: TRBJ2-1; v_gene: TRBV18; CDR3aa: CASSPLAGREQAEQFF
j_gene: TRBJ2-3; v_gene: TRBV7-9; CDR3aa: CASSPKEAGDPDTQYF
j_gene: TRBJ2-3; v_gene: TRBV7-2; CDR3aa: CASSRASSGRGTDTQYF
j_gene: TRBJ1-1; v_gene: TRBV25-1; CDR3aa: CATTTEMNTEAFF
j_gene: TRBJ1-4; v_gene: TRBV18; CDR3aa: CASSPNVGEKLFF
j_gene: TRBJ2-7; v_gene: TRBV14; CDR3aa: CASSQYRSGWDEQYF
j_gene: TRBJ2-1; v_gene: TRBV6-2/TRBV6-3; CDR3aa: CASSGLAAGSYNEQFF
j_gene: TRBJ2-6; v_gene: TRBV21-1; CDR3aa: CASSAGTGPGANVLTF
j_gene: TRBJ1-1; v_gene: TRBV12-3/TRBV12-4; CDR3aa: CASSFTGKNTEAFF
j_gene: TRBJ1-1; v_gene: TRBV18; CDR3aa: CASSPVTTARNTEAFF
j_gene: TRBJ1-5; v_gene: TRBV12-3/TRBV12-4; CDR3aa: CASRGSTGGDQPQHF
j_gene: TRBJ2-1; v_gene: TRBV7-2; CDR3aa: CASSLADLAGLLNEQFF
j_gene: TRBJ1-4; v_gene: TRBV5-1; CDR3aa: CASSLRADSGEKLFF
j_gene: TRBJ2-3; v_gene: TRBV12-3/TRBV12-4; CDR3aa: CASSPGLAWSTDTQYF
j_gene: TRBJ1-4; v_gene: TRBV5-1; CDR3aa: CASSVFTGGSIEKLFF
j_gene: TRBJ2-3; v_gene: TRBV18; CDR3aa: CASSPPERQGADTQYF
j_gene: TRBJ1-2; v_gene: TRBV28; CDR3aa: CASSYLKASGGYTF
j_gene: TRBJ2-1; v_gene: TRBV4-1; CDR3aa: CASSQDPSDKEQFF
j_gene: TRBJ2-2; v_gene: TRBV4-3; CDR3aa: CASSKGARTANTGELFF
j_gene: TRBJ2-7; v_gene: TRBV12-3/TRBV12-4; CDR3aa: CASSLAAPKIGYEQYF
j_gene: TRBJ1-1; v_gene: TRBV7-3; CDR3aa: CASSPAAERTEAFF
j_gene: TRBJ1-2; v_gene: TRBV20-1; CDR3aa: CSASSGLNYGYTF
j_gene: TRBJ2-1; v_gene: TRBV7-2; CDR3aa: CASSFIYNEQFF